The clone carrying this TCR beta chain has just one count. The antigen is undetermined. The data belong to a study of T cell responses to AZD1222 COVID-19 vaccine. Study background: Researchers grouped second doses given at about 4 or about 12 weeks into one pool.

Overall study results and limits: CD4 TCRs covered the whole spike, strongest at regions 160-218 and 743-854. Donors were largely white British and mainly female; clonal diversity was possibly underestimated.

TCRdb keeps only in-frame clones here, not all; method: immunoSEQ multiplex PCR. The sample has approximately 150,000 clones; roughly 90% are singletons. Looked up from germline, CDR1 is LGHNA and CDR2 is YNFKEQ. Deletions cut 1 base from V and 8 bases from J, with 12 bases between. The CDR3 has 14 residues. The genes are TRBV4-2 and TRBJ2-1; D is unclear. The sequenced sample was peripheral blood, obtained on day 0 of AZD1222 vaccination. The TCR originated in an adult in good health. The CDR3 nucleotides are TGTGCCAGCAGCCAAGCCCCCCGAGGCGATGAGCAGTTCTTC. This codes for CASSQAPRGDEQFF.